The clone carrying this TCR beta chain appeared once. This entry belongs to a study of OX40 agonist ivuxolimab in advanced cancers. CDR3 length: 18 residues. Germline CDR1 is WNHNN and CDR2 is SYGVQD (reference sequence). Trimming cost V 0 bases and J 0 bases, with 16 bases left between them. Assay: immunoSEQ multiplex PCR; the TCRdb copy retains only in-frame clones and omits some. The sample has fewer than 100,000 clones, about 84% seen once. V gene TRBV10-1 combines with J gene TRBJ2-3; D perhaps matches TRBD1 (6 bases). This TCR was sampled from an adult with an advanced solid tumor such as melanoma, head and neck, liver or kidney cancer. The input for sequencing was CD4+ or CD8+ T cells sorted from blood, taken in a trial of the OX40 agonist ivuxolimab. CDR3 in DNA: TGCGCCAGCAGTGAGTCGTTTGGGGGCGTCGGAAGCACAGATACGCAGTATTTT. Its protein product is CASSESFGGVGSTDTQYF.